This TCR beta chain was sequenced in a study of T cells after yellow fever vaccination (dated by TCRdb to between 2018 and 2020). Turning to the overall study: The SMART-Seq v4 Ultra Low Input RNA kit was used to prepare libraries from fractions with low cell numbers. To follow T-cell clones before and after primary and booster YFV17D yellow fever vaccination, bulk TCR alpha and beta repertoires were sequenced over time. Two healthy male donors made up the cohort, one aged 18 to 29 years and the other aged 30 to 40 years. Bulk PBMC replicates and cell subsets were isolated from blood drawn at multiple timepoints before and after both primary and secondary immunization. General study outcomes and caveats: The secondary T-cell response was found to be weaker but faster than the primary response, with a peak reached on day 5 rather than on day 15. A small fraction of clonotypes showed up in both the CD4 and CD8 compartments, probably as a result of convergent recombination. After the booster, most of the clones that had expanded following primary vaccination were detected again (roughly 97% of CD4 and 80% to 90% of CD8), which suggests that memory was broadly maintained. Because abundant contaminating clonotypes from the bulk population could be contained in FACS-sorted repertoires, computational filtering was required. Because the study included only a couple of donors, the extent to which the findings can be generalized is limited.

The CDR3 covers 15 residues, taking in both the cysteine and the phenylalanine. This entry keeps only the CDR3 DNA: 45 bases, framed from base 1. Trimming removed 5 bases from V and 7 bases from J; the gene matches leave 9 bases unexplained. From a lookup of the germline V gene (reference sequence), CDR1 and CDR2 are LNHDA and SQIVND. This clonotype has a handful of counts. There is no known antigen for this receptor. Base qualities were left out, and no much larger clone turns up one base away. According to the study, the label for this sample's treatment or condition signals: live attenuated yellow fever vaccine strain. A standard Ficoll-Paque protocol was used to isolate PBMCs from peripheral blood. CD4 and CD8 T-cell fractions were isolated with Dynabeads CD4 and CD8 positive selection kits. RNA was extracted with TriZol from bulk PBMCs, CD4 and CD8 fractions, and dextramer-positive and dextramer-negative fractions.

The sample was run on an Illumina NovaSeq 6000. TCR cDNA was made using 5'RACE template switching, a step that added a universal primer site and unique molecular identifiers. cDNA synthesis was primed from both the TCR alpha and TCR beta constant segments. Library amplification used two PCR steps, and the second PCR step added sample barcodes and sequencing adapters. Sequencing of libraries was done on Illumina HiSeq 2500 (2x100 bp) or NovaSeq (2x150 bp). Per the original workflow: Demultiplexing of reads and collapsing into UMI consensus sequences were performed with MIGEC, and V(D)J alignment was carried out with MiXCR. Vaccine-responding clonotypes were identified with edgeR using replicate PBMC samples, with FDR below 0.01 and a log2 fold change above 5 up to day 15 being required. Bulk clonotypes were assigned CD4 or CD8 identity according to which sequenced CD4 or CD8 repertoire held them at higher abundance. In TCRdb, the public reads were trimmed at Q25 with fastp and aligned with MiXCR, with productive beta chains retained. Under each unique CDR3 protein, matching rows form one entry showing the most common genes and DNA. The V and J calls, along with clone size, are taken from TCRdb and not from the paper's own processing. Across this sample there are just over 250,000 distinct CDR3 sequences, with roughly 5.2% seen only once. 2.5% to 4% of the sample lies in the top ten.

The rearranged chain carries TRBV19 and TRBJ2-3; 10 central nucleotides agree with TRBD2. This TCR was sampled from a man between 18 and 29 years old who received the YFV17D yellow fever vaccine. Specimen: CD4+ T cells sorted from PBMCs, collected on the day of the yellow fever booster vaccination. In nucleotides, the sequence is TGTGCCAGTAGTCCCATCCTAGCGGGGGCCAATACGCAGTATTTT. Translated, it reads CASSPILAGANTQYF.